The 30 T cell receptor beta chains listed next were all sequenced from one sample in a study of spatial heterogeneity in lung cancer. TCRdb fed the 5' RACE reads into MiXCR, producing one record per CDR3 protein. The table lists 11,000 or so distinct CDR3 sequences, 3% to 4.5% of them singletons. As to time point: sample taken at primary tumor resection. Specimen: PBMCs, collected at surgery. The receptors here all came from a female donor with early-stage non-small cell lung cancer.

This clonotype was recorded at least ten times. The chain couples TRBV6-2 or TRBV6-3 to TRBJ2-7, with 10 positions matching TRBD2. Germline values: CDR1 MNHEY, CDR2 SVGEGT. After removal of 6 bases from V and 5 bases from J, the junction contained 10 bases not matched to a gene. This CDR3 contains 15 residues. The CDR3, as DNA: TGTGCCAGCAGGGAAGCGGGGGGGCCATCCCACGAGCAGTACTTC. Translation gives CASREAGGPSHEQYF.

By share of the sample, this clonotype is medium-sized. This rearrangement joins TRBV12-3 or TRBV12-4 to TRBJ2-7; D gene uncertain. The CDR3 totals 12 residues. V was clipped by 4 bases and J by 5 bases, with 9 bases between them. CDR3: CASSSSLNEQYF. The CDR3 coding sequence is TGTGCCAGCAGTTCAAGTCTCAACGAGCAGTACTTC.

This clonotype has at least ten counts. This chain joins TRBV5-1 and TRBJ2-2, with D perhaps matching TRBD1 or TRBD2 (5 bases each). V was clipped by 4 bases and J by 4 bases, with 11 bases between them. Germline V gene lookup returns CDR1 SGHRS and CDR2 YFSETQ. The CDR3 is 14 residues long. The CDR3 DNA sequence: TGCGCCAGCAGCCCGGGGCAAAGCACCGGGGAGCTGTTTTTT. Translated: CASSPGQSTGELFF.

This clonotype came up many times. The chain uses TRBV28 and TRBJ1-2; 9 nucleotides align to TRBD1. The CDR3 length is 14 residues. Unmatched junction bases numbered 5, after V lost 5 bases and J lost 4 bases. CDR1 MDHEN and CDR2 SYDVKM come from the germline V gene. The DNA of the CDR3 is TGTGCCAGCAGTCCACAGGGGGCATTCTATGGCTACACCTTC. It encodes CASSPQGAFYGYTF.

This clonotype showed up many times. V is TRBV6-2 or TRBV6-3 and J is TRBJ2-3; the match to TRBD2 covers 7 bases. The CDR3 loop spans 12 amino acids. The germline V gene encodes CDR1 MNHEY and CDR2 SVGEGT. V shed 4 bases and J 9 bases; nucleotides not matched to a gene: 4. The CDR3 sequence is CASSSKRGTQYF. CDR3 nucleotides: TGTGCCAGCAGTTCAAAGCGGGGCACGCAGTATTTT.

In this sample, this clonotype turned up many times. The chain employs TRBV21-1 and TRBJ2-1; the D call of TRBD2 is as the table states it, not checked on the DNA. TRBV21-1 represents a pseudogene. The CDR3 extends over 18 amino acids. CDR3 sequence (DNA): TGTGCCAGCAGCAAACCTACTAGCGGGAGGGCCTTGCGGGATGAGCAGTTCTTC. It yields the protein CASSKPTSGRALRDEQFF.

This clonotype occurred many times. The chain uses TRBV6-2 or TRBV6-3 and TRBJ2-7; TRBD1 agrees at 9 bases. Germline trimming cut 6 bases from V and 0 bases from J; bases unmatched to any gene: 6. The CDR3 sequence is 15 residues long. Per germline, CDR1 MNHEY and CDR2 SVGEGT. The CDR3 loop reads CASRNPGQGSYEQYF. The CDR3 DNA is TGTGCCAGCAGGAACCCGGGACAGGGCTCCTACGAGCAGTACTTC.

This clonotype counts as medium-sized. The chain employs TRBV28 and TRBJ1-2; no clear D gene. Germline V gives CDR1 MDHEN, CDR2 SYDVKM. This CDR3 is built from 14 residues. Trimming removed 5 bases at V and 7 bases at J, with 17 bases between. The CDR3 DNA follows: TGTGCCAGCAGTCCCCATGGGCAGAGAACTGGCTACACCTTC. The encoded protein is CASSPHGQRTGYTF.

The gene calls are TRBV19 and TRBJ1-1, with D uncertain. This CDR3 spans 15 amino acids. V was clipped by 2 bases and J by 1 base, with 11 bases between them. CDR1 LNHDA and CDR2 SQIVND come from the germline V gene (reference sequence). The CDR3 DNA reads TGTGCCAGTAGTATATCGGGTCACGGGAACACTGAAGCTTTCTTT. Its translation: CASSISGHGNTEAFF.

By share, this clonotype counts as medium-sized. The chain couples TRBV7-2 to TRBJ2-1; 8 bases line up with TRBD2. V shed 3 bases, J shed 2 bases, and the junction held 3 bases outside the gene matches. Germline assignment: CDR1 SGHTA and CDR2 FQGNSA. CDR3 length: 15 residues. The chain's CDR3 is CASSFGSGAYNEQFF. DNA of the CDR3: TGTGCCAGCAGCTTCGGTAGCGGGGCCTACAATGAGCAGTTCTTC.

The CDR3 is CASSLESGPGELFF. The CDR3 nucleotides read TGTGCCAGCAGCTTAGAGAGCGGTCCCGGGGAGCTGTTTTTT. The chain couples TRBV7-6 to TRBJ2-2, with D possibly being TRBD2 (5 bases). CDR1 and CDR2 from the germline V gene are SGHVS and FNYEAQ. The CDR3 consists of 14 residues. V was trimmed by 1 base and J by 6 bases, leaving 9 bases between them.

The V and J genes are TRBV7-8 and TRBJ2-1, with TRBD2 identical over 9 bases. Per the germline V gene, CDR1 is SGHVS and CDR2 is FQNEAQ. With 5 bases clipped from V and 6 bases from J, the junction kept 11 bases outside the gene matches. This CDR3 contains 16 residues. The CDR3 DNA reads as TGTGCCAGCAGCCCATTCAGCGGGGGGCCGTCCAATGAGCAGTTCTTC. It yields the protein CASSPFSGGPSNEQFF.

Many counts were recorded for this clonotype. V and J are TRBV20-1 and TRBJ2-5; D is perhaps TRBD2 (6 bases). The V end was cut by 3 bases, the J end by 5 bases, with 16 bases between. There are 14 residues in the CDR3. Germline CDR1 is DFQATT and CDR2 is SNEGSKA (reference sequence). The CDR3 DNA is TGCAGTGCTAGTGTCGGGACTGGAGGGGAGACCCAGTACTTC. Amino acid sequence: CSASVGTGGETQYF.

The chain has TRBV12-3 or TRBV12-4 and TRBJ2-3; TRBD1 matches at 8 bases. The ends lost 5 bases at V and 9 bases at J; junction bases unmatched: 4. The CDR3 has 12 amino acids. This CDR3 reads CASSTRQGTQYF. The DNA of the CDR3 is TGTGCCAGCAGTACCAGACAGGGGACGCAGTATTTT.

In its sample, this clonotype was seen many times. This chain uses TRBV5-1 with TRBJ2-3; 11 bases match TRBD2. The CDR3 loop spans 14 amino acids. V was pared by 5 bases and J by 4 bases, with 3 bases of the junction left unmatched. CDR1 and CDR2 from the germline V gene are SGHRS and YFSETQ. Written as DNA, the CDR3 is TGCGCCAGCAGGTCGACTAGCGGGGCAGATACGCAGTATTTT. It translates to CASRSTSGADTQYF.

This clonotype was recorded at least ten times. The chain joins TRBV7-3 to TRBJ2-3; TRBD1 might be the D (6 bases). Trimming pared 0 bases from V and 1 base from J, leaving 14 bases between. In germline, CDR1 is SGHTA, CDR2 FQGTGA. This CDR3 region has 17 residues. The CDR3 DNA sequence: TGTGCCAGCAGCTTAACTGGCACAGGGATCCGCACAGATACGCAGTATTTT. Its protein product is CASSLTGTGIRTDTQYF. Together with reference TRBV7-3 and TRBJ2-3, the CDR3 gives the full variable domain: GAGVSQTPSNKVTEKGKYVELRCDPISGHTALYWYRQSLGQGPEFLIYFQGTGAADDSGLPNDRFFAVRPEGSVSTLKIQRTERGDSAVYLCASSLTGTGIRTDTQYFGPGTRLTVL.

This clonotype was found many times. The genes are TRBV6-2 or TRBV6-3 and TRBJ2-2; 8 bases map to TRBD2. Trimming removed 2 bases from V and 1 base from J; junction bases left unmatched: 6. The CDR3 spans 17 residues. Per the germline V gene, CDR1 is MNHEY and CDR2 is SVGEGT. CDR3 amino acids: CASSYPSGGLNTGELFF. The CDR3 DNA follows: TGTGCCAGCAGTTACCCCAGCGGGGGCCTGAACACCGGGGAGCTGTTTTTT.

This clonotype was observed many times. The rearrangement links TRBV4-2 to TRBJ2-3; TRBD2 agrees at 8 bases. The CDR3 contains 16 residues. The germline CDR1 and CDR2 sequences are LGHNA and YNFKEQ. V dropped 1 base and J dropped 2; count of bases not matched to a gene: 5. Written as DNA, the CDR3 is TGTGCCAGCAGCCAAGTGTCGGGGGGGCCCACAGATACGCAGTATTTT. This encodes CASSQVSGGPTDTQYF.

This clonotype was counted at least ten times. This CDR3 reads CASSLAAEQYF. CDR3 bases: TGTGCCAGCAGCTTAGCGGCAGAGCAGTACTTC. The V and J genes are TRBV7-2 and TRBJ2-7; D not resolved. CDR1 and CDR2 (germline): SGHTA, FQGNSA. This CDR3 is 11 amino acids long. V lost 0 bases and J 7 bases, leaving 4 bases between the germline ends.

V and J are TRBV15 and TRBJ1-1, with unresolved D. This CDR3 is built from 15 residues. Trimming pared 0 bases from V and 1 base from J, leaving 9 bases between. Germline assignment: CDR1 LNHNV and CDR2 YYDKDF (reference sequence). Written as DNA, the CDR3 is TGTGCCACCAGCAGAGAAAGGATATCGAACACTGAAGCTTTCTTT. Its translation: CATSRERISNTEAFF.

This clonotype was seen ten or more times. V gene TRBV7-7 combines with J gene TRBJ2-3; D call uncertain. The germline V and J ends were trimmed by 5 bases and 6 bases, with 12 bases remaining between them. The CDR3 is 13 amino acids. Germline CDR1 SSHAT, CDR2 FNYEAQ (reference sequence). The CDR3 loop reads CASSPTGWDTQYF. The CDR3 DNA sequence: TGTGCCAGCAGCCCGACCGGATGGGATACGCAGTATTTT.

This clonotype came up many times. This chain uses TRBV11-2 with TRBJ2-5; TRBD2 matches at 12 bases. The V gene end was trimmed by 0 bases and the J gene end by 0 bases; junction bases not matched to a gene: 11. The CDR3 consists of 20 residues. In germline, CDR1 is SGHAT, CDR2 FQNNGV. CDR3 protein: CASSLELLAGGGGYQETQYF. CDR3 nucleotide sequence: TGTGCCAGCAGCTTAGAGCTACTAGCGGGAGGCGGGGGTTACCAAGAGACCCAGTACTTC.

This clonotype has at least ten counts. This chain joins TRBV2 and TRBJ2-3; 7 positions agree with TRBD1. The junction had 9 bases not matched to a gene; V was cut back by 6 bases and J by 3 bases. The CDR3 has 15 amino acids. In germline, CDR1 is SNHLY, CDR2 FYNNEI. The CDR3 coding sequence is TGTGCCAGCAGATTACAGGGGAGAGGGACAGATACGCAGTATTTT. Protein: CASRLQGRGTDTQYF.

The table lists this clonotype with many counts. This chain joins TRBV11-1 and TRBJ2-2, with 7 nucleotides matching TRBD1. This CDR3 has 14 residues. V shed 5 bases, J shed 4 bases, and the junction held 4 bases outside the gene matches. Looked up from germline, CDR1 is SGHAT and CDR2 is FQDESV (reference sequence). The CDR3: CASSPDRVTGELFF. For the CDR3, the DNA is TGTGCCAGCAGCCCTGACAGGGTCACCGGGGAGCTGTTTTTT. The full variable domain, rest sourced from reference TRBV11-1 and TRBJ2-2, is EAEVAQSPRYKITEKSQAVAFWCDPISGHATLYWYRQILGQGPELLVQFQDESVVDDSQLPKDRFSAERLKGVDSTLKIQPAELGDSAMYLCASSPDRVTGELFFGEGSRLTVL.

This clonotype was counted ten times or more. The chain has TRBV5-6 and TRBJ2-3, with TRBD2 identical over 8 bases. Germline trimming cut 2 bases from V and 6 bases from J; bases unmatched to any gene: 8. The germline CDR1 and CDR2 sequences are SGHDT and YYEEEE. There are 15 residues in the CDR3. This chain's CDR3 is CASSLTGGPLDTQYF. CDR3 DNA: TGTGCCAGCAGCTTAACGGGAGGGCCATTGGATACGCAGTATTTT.

This sequence joins TRBV24-1 and TRBJ2-3, with TRBD1 as a possible D gene (7 bases). V was clipped by 4 bases and J by 1 base, with 14 bases between them. The CDR3 extends over 16 amino acids. Germline CDR1 reads KGHDR; CDR2 reads SFDVKD. CDR3 DNA sequence: TGTGCCACCAGTGACTACGACAGGGAGGGCACAGATACGCAGTATTTT. It is translated as CATSDYDREGTDTQYF.

This clonotype was seen a few times. V and J are TRBV5-4 and TRBJ2-7, with 7 bases fitting TRBD1. This CDR3 comprises 14 residues. The V gene end was trimmed by 4 bases and the J gene end by 4 bases; junction bases not matched to a gene: 8. CDR1 SGHNT and CDR2 YYREEE come from the germline V gene (reference sequence). The CDR3 reads CASSPRDSRYEQYF. Written as DNA, the CDR3 is TGTGCCAGCAGCCCCCGGGACAGCCGATACGAGCAGTACTTC.

This clonotype was observed at least ten times. The chain recombines TRBV10-3 with TRBJ2-7; tentatively, D is TRBD1 or TRBD2 (5 bases each). This CDR3 is built from 13 residues. Germline CDR1 is ENHRY and CDR2 is SYGVKD. The V end lost 10 bases, the J end lost 2 bases, and 15 bases lay between the germline ends. The CDR3 spells CATWDPGAYEQYF. CDR3 DNA: TGTGCCACCTGGGACCCCGGCGCCTACGAGCAGTACTTC.

This clonotype showed up many times. The V call is TRBV11-3, the J call TRBJ2-7, with D perhaps assigned TRBD1 or TRBD2 (6 bases each). Trimming took 1 base from V and 6 from J, leaving 13 bases between them. Germline CDR1 and CDR2: SGHNT and YENEEA. This CDR3 has 14 amino acids. The CDR3 is CASSLGGASGEQYF. For the CDR3, the DNA is TGTGCCAGCAGCTTAGGGGGGGCGTCGGGCGAGCAGTACTTC. The full variable domain, completed using reference TRBV11-3 and TRBJ2-7, is EAGVVQSPRYKIIEKKQPVAFWCNPISGHNTLYWYLQNLGQGPELLIRYENEEAVDDSQLPKDRFSAERLKGVDSTLKIQPAELGDSAVYLCASSLGGASGEQYFGPGTRLTVT.

V and J are TRBV14 and TRBJ1-1; 7 bases are a match to TRBD1. This CDR3 spans 13 amino acids. Germline V gene lookup returns CDR1 SGHDN and CDR2 FVKESK. Trimming removed 4 bases from V and 10 bases from J; junction bases left unmatched: 9. The CDR3 region is CASSPETGRVAFF. As DNA, the CDR3 is TGTGCCAGCAGCCCGGAGACAGGGCGTGTAGCTTTCTTT.